The 2 T cell receptor beta chains in this list originate from one sample, sequenced in a study of T cell repertoires in cytomegalovirus infection. Via MiXCR, TCRdb re-called the reads, giving one row per CDR3 protein. This table holds 650,000 to 900,000 distinct CDR3 sequences, less than 35% found once. No cognate antigen is known for these TCRs. Here the sequenced sample was cultured CD8+ T cells from PBMCs, taken from culture after CMV antigen stimulation. The origin of the receptors is a human donor in good health (CMV status not recorded). Some clones in this sample may be carry-over from other donors' samples.

In its sample, this clonotype was seen many times. The chain employs TRBV12-3 or TRBV12-4 and TRBJ1-1; D gene uncertain. The CDR3 runs to 12 residues. Deletions cut 3 bases from V and 11 bases from J, with 13 bases between. The CDR3 DNA is TGTGCCAGCAGTTTCGGAAGGGTCGAGGCTTTCTTT. The encoded protein is CASSFGRVEAFF.

Notes on this clonotype: One end of the junction is discordant with germline, which a read error may explain. The CDR3 sequence is CVSSQDRVGAFF. DNA of the CDR3: TGTGTCAGCAGCCAAGACCGGGTAGGAGCTTTCTTT. V is TRBV14 and J is TRBJ1-1; D uncertain. Germline values: CDR1 SGHDN, CDR2 FVKESK. The CDR3 extends over 12 amino acids. Drawing the rest from reference TRBV14 and TRBJ1-1, the complete variable domain is EAGVTQFPSHSVIEKGQTVTLRCDPISGHDNLYWYRRVMGKEIKFLLHFVKESKQDESGMPNNRFLAERTGGTYSTLKVQPAELEDSGVYFCVSSQDRVGAFFGQGTRLTVV.